This note documents a single T cell receptor beta chain sequence. These data are taken from a study of blood T cell repertoires in COVID-19. Study summary: Whether acute or convalescent, the COVID-19 samples came from the United States, Italy and Spain.

The CDR3 extends over 12 amino acids. V was cut by 3 bases and J by 4 bases, with 6 bases left in between. CDR1 and CDR2 from the germline V gene are MDHEN and SYDVKM. Assay: immunoSEQ multiplex PCR; the TCRdb copy retains only in-frame clones and omits some. This sample has under 200,000 clones, with around 90% found just once. Sequenced: peripheral blood. This clonotype was obtained from a man between 45 and 60 years old with acute or convalescent COVID-19. V usage is TRBV28 and J usage is TRBJ1-2; D ambiguous. CDR3 sequence reads: CASSFLSYGYTF. As DNA, the CDR3 is TGTGCCAGCAGTTTTTTGAGCTATGGCTACACCTTC.